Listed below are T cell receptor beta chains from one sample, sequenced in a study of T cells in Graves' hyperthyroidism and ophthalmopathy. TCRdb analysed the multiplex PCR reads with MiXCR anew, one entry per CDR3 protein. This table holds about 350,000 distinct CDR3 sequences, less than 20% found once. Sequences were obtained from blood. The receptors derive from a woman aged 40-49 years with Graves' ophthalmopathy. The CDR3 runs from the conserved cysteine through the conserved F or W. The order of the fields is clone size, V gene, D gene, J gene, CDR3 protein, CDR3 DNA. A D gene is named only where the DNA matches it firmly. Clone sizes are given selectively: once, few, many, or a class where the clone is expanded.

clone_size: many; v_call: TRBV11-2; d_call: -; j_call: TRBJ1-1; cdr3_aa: CASSLELTEAFF; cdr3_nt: TGTGCCAGCAGCTTAGAGTTAACTGAAGCTTTCTTT
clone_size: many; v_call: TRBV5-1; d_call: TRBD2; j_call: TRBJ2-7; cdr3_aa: CAPAAERESYEQYF; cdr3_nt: TGCGCGCCAGCGGCTGAGCGGGAGAGCTACGAGCAGTACTTC
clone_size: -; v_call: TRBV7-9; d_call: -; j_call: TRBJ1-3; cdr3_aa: CASSPPRGGNTIYF; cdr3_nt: TGTGCCAGCAGCCCCCCCCGGGGAGGAAACACCATATATTTT
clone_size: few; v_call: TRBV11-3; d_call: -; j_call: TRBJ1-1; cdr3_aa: CASSLGPHTEAFF; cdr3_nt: TGTGCCAGCAGCTTAGGGCCCCACACTGAAGCTTTCTTT
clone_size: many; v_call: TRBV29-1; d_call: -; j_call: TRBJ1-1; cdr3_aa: CSVELEGYVAEAFF; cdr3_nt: TGCAGCGTTGAATTGGAGGGTTATGTCGCTGAAGCTTTCTTT
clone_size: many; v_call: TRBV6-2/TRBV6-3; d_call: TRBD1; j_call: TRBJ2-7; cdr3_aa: CASSPTDRGEQYF; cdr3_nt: TGTGCCAGCAGTCCCACGGACAGGGGAGAGCAGTACTTC
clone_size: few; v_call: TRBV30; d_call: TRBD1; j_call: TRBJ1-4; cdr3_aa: CAWSSGRQGGKFF; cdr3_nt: TGTGCCTGGAGCTCTGGTCGACAGGGTGGGAAGTTTTTT
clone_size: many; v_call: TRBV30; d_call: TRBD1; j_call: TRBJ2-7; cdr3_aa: CAWSYRDRVAYEQYF; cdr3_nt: TGTGCCTGGAGCTACCGGGACAGGGTCGCCTACGAGCAGTACTTC
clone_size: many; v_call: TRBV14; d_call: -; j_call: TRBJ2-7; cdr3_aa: CASSRMGLQIYEQYF; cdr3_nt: TGTGCCAGCAGCCGAATGGGACTTCAGATCTACGAGCAGTACTTC
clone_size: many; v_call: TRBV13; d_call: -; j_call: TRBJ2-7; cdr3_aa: CASRRVSSSFYEQYF; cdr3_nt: TGTGCCAGCCGCAGGGTCTCCTCAAGCTTCTACGAGCAGTACTTC
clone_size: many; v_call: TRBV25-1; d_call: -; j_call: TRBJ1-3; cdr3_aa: CASSEYVAGNTIYF; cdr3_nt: TGTGCCAGCAGTGAATATGTTGCGGGAAACACCATATATTTT
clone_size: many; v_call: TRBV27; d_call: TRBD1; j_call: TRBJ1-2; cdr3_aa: CASSLTRRGQLGGYTF; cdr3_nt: TGTGCCAGCAGCCTTACGAGGAGGGGGCAGTTAGGTGGCTACACCTTC
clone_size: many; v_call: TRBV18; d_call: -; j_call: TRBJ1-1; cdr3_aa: CASSPPKVPEAFF; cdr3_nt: TGTGCCAGCTCACCACCGAAAGTCCCTGAAGCTTTCTTT
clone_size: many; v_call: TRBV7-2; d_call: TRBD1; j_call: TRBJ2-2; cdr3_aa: CASGLSGQFTGELFF; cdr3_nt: TGTGCCAGCGGCCTTTCGGGACAGTTCACCGGGGAGCTGTTTTTT
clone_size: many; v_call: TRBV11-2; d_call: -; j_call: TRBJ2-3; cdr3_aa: CASSGGGHTDTQYF; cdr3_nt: TGTGCCAGCAGCGGGGGCGGGCACACAGATACGCAGTATTTT
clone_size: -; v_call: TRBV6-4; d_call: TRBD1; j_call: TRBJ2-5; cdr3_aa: CASSPGGFREETQYF; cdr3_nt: TGTGCCAGCAGCCCAGGGGGCTTCCGTGAGGAGACCCAGTACTTC
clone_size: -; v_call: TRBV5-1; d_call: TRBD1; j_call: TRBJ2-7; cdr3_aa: CASSRPGQALYEQYF; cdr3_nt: TGCGCCAGCAGCCGACCGGGACAGGCCCTTTACGAGCAGTACTTC
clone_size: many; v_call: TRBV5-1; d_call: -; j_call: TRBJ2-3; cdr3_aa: CASSLGTVSTDTQYF; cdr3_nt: TGCGCCAGCAGCTTAGGGACGGTTAGCACAGATACGCAGTATTTT
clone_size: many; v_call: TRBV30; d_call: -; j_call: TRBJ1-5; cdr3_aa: CASGGRNSNQPQHF; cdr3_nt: TGTGCCTCGGGCGGGAGGAATAGCAATCAGCCCCAGCATTTT
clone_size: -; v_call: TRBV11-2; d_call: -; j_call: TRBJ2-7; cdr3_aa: CASSLDLNALGGEQYF; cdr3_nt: TGTGCCAGCAGCTTAGATCTAAACGCCCTAGGGGGCGAGCAGTACTTC
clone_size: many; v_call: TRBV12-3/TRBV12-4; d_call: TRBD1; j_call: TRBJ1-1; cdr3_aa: CASSDRGRRTEAFF; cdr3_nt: TGTGCCAGCAGTGACAGGGGGCGAAGGACTGAAGCTTTCTTT
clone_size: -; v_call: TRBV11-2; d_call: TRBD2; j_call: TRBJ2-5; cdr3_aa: CASSLTRRGLAHQETQYF; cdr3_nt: TGTGCCAGCAGCTTAACCCGGAGGGGACTAGCACACCAAGAGACCCAGTACTTC
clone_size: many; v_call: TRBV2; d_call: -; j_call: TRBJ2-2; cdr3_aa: CASKKGVSNTRELFF; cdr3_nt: TGTGCCAGCAAGAAAGGGGTCTCGAACACCAGGGAGCTGTTTTTT
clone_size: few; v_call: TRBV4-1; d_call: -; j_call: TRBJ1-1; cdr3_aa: CASSQAVGGYTEAFF; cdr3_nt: TGCGCCAGCAGCCAAGCGGTCGGCGGATACACTGAAGCTTTCTTT
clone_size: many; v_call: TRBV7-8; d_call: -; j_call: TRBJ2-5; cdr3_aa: CASSLAGASEQETQYF; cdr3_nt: TGTGCCAGCAGCTTAGCGGGGGCTAGCGAGCAAGAGACCCAGTACTTC
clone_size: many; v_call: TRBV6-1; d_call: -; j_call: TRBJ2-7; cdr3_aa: CASSEGPGSSYEQYF; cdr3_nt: TGTGCCAGCAGTGAAGGTCCAGGGAGCTCCTACGAGCAGTACTTC
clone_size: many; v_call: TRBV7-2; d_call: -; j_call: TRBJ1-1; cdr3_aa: CASSGGGRGTEAFF; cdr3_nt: TGTGCCAGCAGCGGAGGAGGGCGGGGGACTGAAGCTTTCTTT
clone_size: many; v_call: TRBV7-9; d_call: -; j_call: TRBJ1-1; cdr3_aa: CASSLEQNNTEASF; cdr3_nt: TGTGCCAGCAGCTTAGAACAGAACAACACTGAAGCTTCCTTT
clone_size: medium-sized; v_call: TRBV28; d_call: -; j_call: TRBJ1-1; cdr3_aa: CASSFGGPNTEAFF; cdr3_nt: TGTGCCAGCAGTTTCGGAGGGCCGAACACTGAAGCTTTCTTT
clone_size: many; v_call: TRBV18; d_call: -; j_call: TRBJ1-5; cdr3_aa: CASSLGTLNQPQHF; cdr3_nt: TGTGCCAGCTCACTAGGGACTCTGAATCAGCCCCAGCATTTT
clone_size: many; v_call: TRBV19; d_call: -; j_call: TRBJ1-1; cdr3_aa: CASSMWGVTEAFF; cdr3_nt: TGTGCCAGTAGTATGTGGGGGGTCACTGAAGCTTTCTTT
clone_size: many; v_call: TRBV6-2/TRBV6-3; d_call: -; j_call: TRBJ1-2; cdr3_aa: CACTQGALYGYTF; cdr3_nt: TGTGCCTGCACACAGGGCGCATTATATGGCTACACCTTC
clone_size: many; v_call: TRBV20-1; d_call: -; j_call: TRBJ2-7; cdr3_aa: CSARPGGAYEQYF; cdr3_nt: TGCAGTGCTAGACCCGGAGGAGCCTACGAGCAGTACTTC
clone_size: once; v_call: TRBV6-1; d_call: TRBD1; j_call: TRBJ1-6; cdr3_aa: CASSEAGTGASVVHF; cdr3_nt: TGTGCCAGCAGCGAAGCGGGGACAGGGGCCTCGGTCGTCCACTTT
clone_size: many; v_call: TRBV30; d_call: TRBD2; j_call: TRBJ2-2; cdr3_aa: CAWMGTSGAGELFF; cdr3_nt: TGTGCCTGGATGGGGACTAGCGGGGCCGGGGAGCTGTTTTTT
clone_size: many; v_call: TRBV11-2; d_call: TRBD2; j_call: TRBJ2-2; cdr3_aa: CASSSLAGRGTGELFF; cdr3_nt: TGTGCCAGCAGCTCCCTAGCCGGGAGGGGCACCGGGGAGCTGTTTTTT